A single sample is the source of the 22 T cell receptor beta chains below, sequenced in a study of blood T cell repertoires in COVID-19. Assay: immunoSEQ multiplex PCR; the TCRdb copy retains only in-frame clones and omits some. The sample yields 250,000 to 350,000 clones, 84% seen once. The specimen was peripheral blood. The origin of the receptors is a person aged 65 to 85 with COVID-19, enrolled during active disease.

The chain links TRBV19 to TRBJ2-3; 7 bases are shared with TRBD1. V trimming: 5 bases; J trimming: 3 bases; junction bases outside the gene matches: 8. In germline, CDR1 is LNHDA, CDR2 SQIVND (reference sequence). The CDR3 has 15 amino acids. The CDR3 sequence is CASSLKTGWTDTQYF. As DNA, the CDR3 is TGTGCCAGTAGTTTAAAGACAGGGTGGACAGATACGCAGTATTTT. Complete variable domain (other parts from reference TRBV19 and TRBJ2-3): DGGITQSPKYLFRKEGQNVTLSCEQNLNHDAMYWYRQDPGQGLRLIYYSQIVNDFQKGDIAEGYSVSREKKESFPLTVTSAQKNPTAFYLCASSLKTGWTDTQYFGPGTRLTVL.

The chain employs TRBV28 and TRBJ1-2; D not resolved. Trimming cost V 6 bases and J 8 bases, with 7 bases left between them. The CDR3 loop spans 10 amino acids. CDR1 is MDHEN and CDR2 is SYDVKM in the germline V gene. CDR3: CASRQQGYTF. DNA of the CDR3: TGTGCCAGCAGGCAACAAGGCTACACCTTC.

The chain employs TRBV19 and TRBJ2-1, with 10 bases lining up with TRBD2. The V gene's germline CDR1 is LNHDA and CDR2 SQIVND (reference sequence). V lost 8 bases, J lost 4 bases, and 8 bases stayed unmatched. This CDR3 is 15 amino acids long. The CDR3 reads CASAAQREGYNEQFF. The CDR3 nucleotides read TGTGCCAGTGCAGCCCAGCGGGAGGGATACAATGAGCAGTTCTTC.

The chain links TRBV6-1 to TRBJ1-2; 8 bases are shared with TRBD1. The CDR3 extends over 20 amino acids. The germline V gene encodes CDR1 MNHNS and CDR2 SASEGT. V was clipped by 4 bases and J by 0 bases; unmatched bases: 19. The CDR3 DNA reads as TGTGCCAGCAGTGCCAACCGCCCCTGGTACAGGGGGGGAGCTAACTATGGCTACACCTTC. It translates to CASSANRPWYRGGANYGYTF.

The chain joins TRBV28 to TRBJ1-1, with D possibly matching TRBD1 (6 bases). The CDR3 extends over 12 amino acids. From germline, CDR1 is MDHEN and CDR2 SYDVKM. The ends were cut back, 2 bases at V and 9 bases at J, with 10 bases in the middle. The DNA of the CDR3 is TGTGCCAGCAGTTTACGGACAGAGAAAGCTTTCTTT. This translates into CASSLRTEKAFF. The full variable domain, completed using reference TRBV28 and TRBJ1-1, is DVKVTQSSRYLVKRTGEKVFLECVQDMDHENMFWYRQDPGLGLRLIYFSYDVKMKEKGDIPEGYSVSREKKERFSLILESASTNQTSMYLCASSLRTEKAFFGQGTRLTVV.

V is TRBV7-9 and J is TRBJ2-5, with D maybe TRBD1 (6 bases). Germline V lookup: CDR1 SEHNR, CDR2 FQNEAQ (reference sequence). The V gene lost 5 bases and the J gene lost 5 bases, with 18 bases spanning the gap. The CDR3 has 15 residues. The CDR3 nucleotides read TGTGCCAGCAGCCTTAGGACAGCTAGGTGGGAGACCCAGTACTTC. Translated: CASSLRTARWETQYF.

The CDR3 here is CASSFRQGPRETQYF. The CDR3 DNA reads as TGTGCCAGCAGCTTCCGGCAGGGGCCGCGGGAGACCCAGTACTTC. The chain joins TRBV5-4 to TRBJ2-5; possible D gene TRBD1, 6 bases. Deletions cut 2 bases from V and 5 bases from J, with 16 bases between. The CDR3 is made up of 15 amino acids. Per the germline V gene, CDR1 is SGHNT and CDR2 is YYREEE (reference sequence).

This sequence joins TRBV19 and TRBJ2-7, with a possible D match to TRBD1 (6 bases). The germline CDR1 and CDR2 sequences are LNHDA and SQIVND (reference sequence). Between the trimmed V and J ends, which lost 3 bases and 10 bases, there was a span of 37 bases. CDR3 length: 20 amino acids. CDR3 sequence (DNA): TGTGCCAGTAGTATTGATTTAACCGTGACAGGTGGCTTGTGGCGGACGAGTCAGTACTTC. Translation: CASSIDLTVTGGLWRTSQYF. Variable domain in full (rest from reference TRBV19 and TRBJ2-7): DGGITQSPKYLFRKEGQNVTLSCEQNLNHDAMYWYRQDPGQGLRLIYYSQIVNDFQKGDIAEGYSVSREKKESFPLTVTSAQKNPTAFYLCASSIDLTVTGGLWRTSQYFGPGTRLTVT.

This clone was observed once. V and J are TRBV5-5 and TRBJ2-3; the D gene is possibly TRBD2 (5 bases). The CDR3 totals 15 residues. Germline-derived CDR1 and CDR2 are SGHKS and YYEKEE (reference sequence). Trimming took 0 bases from V and 3 from J, leaving 11 bases between them. CDR3 nucleotide sequence: TGTGCCAGCAGCTTGGACGGTACGGGAACAGATACGCAGTATTTT. Residues: CASSLDGTGTDTQYF.

This chain connects TRBV28 to TRBJ2-5, with TRBD2 matching 7 bases. V gave up 5 bases and J gave up 4 bases; unmatched junction bases: 4. The CDR3 contains 13 residues. The germline V gene has CDR1 MDHEN and CDR2 SYDVKM. CDR3 protein: CASSGRVPETQYF. The CDR3 coding sequence is TGTGCCAGCAGTGGGAGGGTGCCAGAGACCCAGTACTTC.

The gene calls are TRBV4-3 and TRBJ2-2; TRBD2 agrees at 7 bases. The CDR3 is 17 residues long. Germline V gene sequence: CDR1 LGHNA, CDR2 YSLEER. V was pared by 0 bases and J by 3 bases, with 7 bases of the junction left unmatched. CDR3 nucleotide sequence: TGCGCCAGCAGCCAAGATTGGCGGGGGAGCTACACCGGGGAGCTGTTTTTT. Protein product: CASSQDWRGSYTGELFF.

The chain links TRBV6-5 to TRBJ2-7; TRBD1 aligns across 8 bases. With 7 bases clipped from V and 8 bases from J, the junction kept 13 bases outside the gene matches. This CDR3 has 14 amino acids. The germline gives CDR1 MNHEY, CDR2 SVGAGI. CDR3 nucleotide sequence: TGTGCCAGCAATCCCGGGACAGGCTCGATCCAGCAGTACTTC. Protein sequence: CASNPGTGSIQQYF.

This clone came up once. The chain is built from TRBV9 and TRBJ1-3, with unresolved D. The germline V gene encodes CDR1 SGDLS and CDR2 YYNGEE. Trimming stripped 1 base from V and 0 bases from J, with 11 bases between. This CDR3 spans 16 amino acids. The CDR3 reads CASSVQELNSGNTIYF. For the CDR3, the DNA is TGTGCCAGCAGCGTACAGGAACTCAACTCTGGAAACACCATATATTTT.

The count of this clone is one. The chain employs TRBV3-1 (or the pseudogene TRBV3-2) and TRBJ2-1; TRBD1 aligns across 7 bases. V was pared by 4 bases and J by 9 bases, with 6 bases of the junction left unmatched. Germline V lookup: CDR1 LGHDT, CDR2 YNNKEL (reference sequence). CDR3 length equals 13 residues. CDR3 DNA sequence: TGTGCCAGCAGCCCTAGGACAGGCTCTGAGCAGTTCTTC. It codes for CASSPRTGSEQFF.

The chain is built from TRBV29-1 and TRBJ2-3; a possible D gene is TRBD1 (6 bases). The CDR3 spans 15 residues. V lost 1 base, J lost 3 bases, and 14 bases lay in between. Per germline, CDR1 SQVTM and CDR2 ANQGSEA. The CDR3 DNA is TGCAGCGTTGAAGGGGTGTGGGGGCTTACAGATACGCAGTATTTT. Its translation: CSVEGVWGLTDTQYF.

The chain recombines TRBV19 with TRBJ1-2; 8 positions match TRBD1. CDR1 LNHDA and CDR2 SQIVND come from the germline V gene (reference sequence). This CDR3 has 16 residues. V lost 8 bases, J lost 5 bases, and 16 bases stayed unmatched. The CDR3 nucleotides read TGTGCCAGTCAGGGGGCGCTTATAAATTTGAATTATGGCTACACCTTC. The encoded protein is CASQGALINLNYGYTF.

The chain carries TRBV21-1 and TRBJ1-3; the D call TRBD1 from the table was never checked on the DNA. TRBV21-1 is listed as a pseudogene. This CDR3 is built from 13 residues. The CDR3 DNA reads as TGTGCCAGCAGCCACAGGCGTGGGGACACCATATATTTT. Residues: CASSHRRGDTIYF.

This clone was counted a few times. This chain links TRBV5-6 with TRBJ2-6; D gene ambiguous. CDR1 and CDR2 from the germline V gene are SGHDT and YYEEEE. Trimming cost V 5 bases and J 0 bases, with 12 bases left between them. This CDR3 contains 16 residues. As DNA, the CDR3 is TGTGCCAGCAGATTTGACTGGTCCTCTGGGGCCAACGTCCTGACTTTC. Protein: CASRFDWSSGANVLTF. Drawing the rest from reference TRBV5-6 and TRBJ2-6, the complete variable domain is DAGVTQSPTHLIKTRGQQVTLRCSPKSGHDTVSWYQQALGQGPQFIFQYYEEEERQRGNFPDRFSGHQFPNYSSELNVNALLLGDSALYLCASRFDWSSGANVLTFGAGSRLTVL.

The chain is built from TRBV10-3 and TRBJ1-6; a weak D match, TRBD1 (5 bases). Trimming cost V 2 bases and J 5 bases, with 10 bases left between them. CDR3 size: 15 residues. CDR1 and CDR2 from the germline V gene are ENHRY and SYGVKD. The DNA of the CDR3 is TGTGCCATCAGTGAGACGGACACGGATAATTCACCCCTCCACTTT. Amino acids: CAISETDTDNSPLHF.

The rearrangement joins TRBV3-1 (or the pseudogene TRBV3-2) to TRBJ2-7; no clear D. V lost 1 base and J lost 3, with 10 bases in between. This CDR3 region has 14 residues. From germline, CDR1 is LGHDT and CDR2 YNNKEL (reference sequence). The CDR3 DNA is TGTGCCAGCAGCCAAGGGGCAACCAGCTACGAGCAGTACTTC. Protein sequence: CASSQGATSYEQYF.

The V and J genes are TRBV7-3 and TRBJ1-1; tentative D call: TRBD1 (5 bases). The length of the CDR3 is 14 residues. Germline lookup yields CDR1 SGHTA and CDR2 FQGTGA. Trimming pared 5 bases from V and 3 bases from J, leaving 13 bases between. The CDR3 loop is CASSPFGGDTEAFF. The CDR3 DNA sequence: TGTGCCAGCAGCCCATTCGGGGGAGACACTGAAGCTTTCTTT. The whole variable domain, filled in from reference TRBV7-3 and TRBJ1-1, reads GAGVSQTPSNKVTEKGKYVELRCDPISGHTALYWYRQSLGQGPEFLIYFQGTGAADDSGLPNDRFFAVRPEGSVSTLKIQRTERGDSAVYLCASSPFGGDTEAFFGQGTRLTVV.

The chain uses TRBV5-6 and TRBJ2-7, with 13 bases lining up with TRBD2. CDR1 is SGHDT and CDR2 is YYEEEE in the germline V gene. The CDR3 covers 16 residues. V shed 4 bases and J 2 bases; nucleotides not matched to a gene: 6. The CDR3 sequence: CASSGGLAGRTYEQYF. The DNA of the CDR3 is TGTGCCAGCAGCGGGGGACTAGCGGGGCGCACCTACGAGCAGTACTTC.